This T cell receptor beta chain was documented in a study of cytomegalovirus exposure and HLA in healthy donors. The overall study: Ancestry clustering placed 70% to 90% of 350 to 500 genotyped donors in the Caucasian-associated cluster.

PCR used 60 Vbeta primers and 13 Jbeta primers. Assay: immunoSEQ multiplex PCR; the TCRdb copy retains only in-frame clones and omits some. Counted here are about 110,000 clones, roughly four fifths occurring once; the ten biggest clones make up under 8%. This clone was seen just once. Its antigen is still unknown. The junction had 7 bases not matched to a gene; V was cut back by 5 bases and J by 4 bases. The germline CDR1 and CDR2 sequences are SGDLS and YYNGEE. This CDR3 spans 14 amino acids. Regarding the study as a whole: Sequencing depth across donors, presence/absence analyses assumed, was roughly uniform. When analyzed later, a missense DCLRE1C variant was found to be linked to TCR beta V- and J-gene trimming.

The sample taken for sequencing was PBMCs. This clonotype was obtained from a woman aged 45-60 years in good health and CMV-seropositive. This rearrangement joins TRBV9 to TRBJ1-2; TRBD1 aligns across 8 bases. CDR3 protein: CASSSGQGVYGYTF. The CDR3 DNA follows: TGTGCCAGCAGTTCCGGACAGGGAGTCTATGGCTACACCTTC.